One sample yielded the 18 T cell receptor beta chains listed below, sequenced in a study of T cells in pancreatic ductal adenocarcinoma (dated by TCRdb to about 2017). Pancreatic ductal adenocarcinoma patients who had undergone surgery without neoadjuvant therapy were selected. Preparation of the library involved the immunoSEQ multiplex PCR assay. TCRdb's version of the immuneACCESS table is confined to in-frame rearrangements and falls short of the full clone set. An unresolved V gene accounts for under half of the shortfall where checked; the remainder is of unknown origin. The sample table records around 94,000 clones; 90% to 95% of these occur just once. Clones ranked in the top ten supply 3.1% of the sample. Sequenced sample: PBMCs. The source is a human donor with pancreatic ductal adenocarcinoma.

The chain recombines TRBV2 with TRBJ2-7; 8 bases align to TRBD2. With 4 bases clipped from V and 3 bases from J, the junction kept 8 bases outside the gene matches. The CDR3 runs to 15 residues. CDR1 is SNHLY and CDR2 is FYNNEI in the germline V gene. The CDR3 coding sequence is TGTGCCAGCAGTGTCCCGACTAGCGTACACTACGAGCAGTACTTC. It encodes CASSVPTSVHYEQYF. Looking up the rest from reference TRBV2 and TRBJ2-7 gives the full variable domain: EPEVTQTPSHQVTQMGQEVILRCVPISNHLYFYWYRQILGQKVEFLVSFYNNEISEKSEIFDDQFSVERPDGSNFTLKIRSTKLEDSAMYFCASSVPTSVHYEQYFGPGTRLTVT.

The genes are TRBV27 and TRBJ2-7; TRBD2 aligns across 11 bases. Germline values: CDR1 MNHEY, CDR2 SMNVEV (reference sequence). The CDR3 is made up of 14 amino acids. V was clipped by 6 bases and J by 9 bases; unmatched bases: 10. In DNA form, the CDR3 reads TGTGCCAGCAGCTTGGCCGTAGCGGGAGGGAGGCAGTACTTC. This gives the protein CASSLAVAGGRQYF.

The V call is TRBV5-1, the J call TRBJ2-6; no definite D call. The V gene lost 1 base and the J gene lost 0 bases, with 14 bases spanning the gap. Germline CDR1 SGHRS, CDR2 YFSETQ. This CDR3 is 18 amino acids long. The CDR3 DNA reads TGCGCCAGCAGCTTGCCCACAGCCGCCCACTCTGGGGCCAACGTCCTGACTTTC. This gives the protein CASSLPTAAHSGANVLTF.

The chain has TRBV5-4 and TRBJ2-1; D is unresolved. V was trimmed by 0 bases and J by 4 bases, leaving 5 bases between them. CDR1 is SGHNT, CDR2 YYREEE, per germline (reference sequence). The CDR3 sequence is 13 residues long. The CDR3 region is CASSLEEYNEQFF. The CDR3 nucleotides read TGTGCCAGCAGCTTGGAAGAGTACAATGAGCAGTTCTTC.

V is TRBV10-2 and J is TRBJ2-5; TRBD2 matches at 13 bases. The CDR3 is 16 amino acids. The germline V gene has CDR1 WSHSY and CDR2 SAAADI. V was clipped by 0 bases and J by 4 bases; unmatched bases: 2. As DNA, the CDR3 is TGCGCCAGCAGTGAGTCCGGACTAGCGGGAGTAGAGACCCAGTACTTC. It encodes CASSESGLAGVETQYF.

The rearrangement uses TRBV18 and TRBJ2-1; 8 nucleotides match TRBD1. With V trimmed by 3 bases and J by 8 bases, 9 bases remained unmatched. Germline V lookup: CDR1 KGHSH, CDR2 LQKENI. This CDR3 has 15 residues. DNA of the CDR3: TGTGCCAGCTCACCGGACAGGGAAGTTCGATATGAGCAGTTCTTC. This codes for CASSPDREVRYEQFF.

V usage is TRBV5-4 and J usage is TRBJ1-4; 7 bases are a match to TRBD1. The V and J ends lost 9 bases and 7 bases, in that order; junction bases with no gene match: 9. The CDR3 totals 13 residues. Germline CDR1 SGHNT, CDR2 YYREEE (reference sequence). The CDR3 DNA is TGTGCCACCGGACAGGAAGGTGGTGAAAAACTGTTTTTT. This codes for CATGQEGGEKLFF.

The J gene is TRBJ2-2, the V gene TRBV19, with 8 positions matching TRBD1. This CDR3 spans 13 amino acids. V shed 9 bases, J shed 5 bases, and the junction held 5 bases outside the gene matches. Germline CDR1 reads LNHDA; CDR2 reads SQIVND (reference sequence). In DNA, the CDR3 is TGTGCCAGCGACAGGGGAAGAACCGGGGAGCTGTTTTTT. Protein sequence: CASDRGRTGELFF. Based on the CDR3 plus reference TRBV19 and TRBJ2-2, the full variable domain is DGGITQSPKYLFRKEGQNVTLSCEQNLNHDAMYWYRQDPGQGLRLIYYSQIVNDFQKGDIAEGYSVSREKKESFPLTVTSAQKNPTAFYLCASDRGRTGELFFGEGSRLTVL.

This clone was observed a handful of times. This chain uses TRBV5-8 with TRBJ2-7, with 7 bases lining up with TRBD1. This CDR3 contains 15 residues. Trimming at V came to 4 bases and at J to 4 bases, leaving 11 bases not matched to a gene. Germline assignment: CDR1 SGHTS and CDR2 YDEGEE. This CDR3 is CASSHWDSGFYEQYF. The CDR3 nucleotides read TGTGCCAGCAGCCACTGGGACAGCGGTTTTTACGAGCAGTACTTC.

J is TRBJ2-3 and V is TRBV7-9; D is uncertain. Germline CDR1 SEHNR, CDR2 FQNEAQ (reference sequence). The CDR3 loop spans 13 amino acids. V was trimmed by 5 bases and J by 4 bases, leaving 10 bases between them. CDR3 in amino acids: CASSDRGPDTQYF. The CDR3 DNA reads as TGTGCCAGCAGCGACCGCGGCCCAGATACGCAGTATTTT. The full variable domain, rest sourced from reference TRBV7-9 and TRBJ2-3, is DTGVSQNPRHKITKRGQNVTFRCDPISEHNRLYWYRQTLGQGPEFLTYFQNEAQLEKSRLLSDRFSAERPKGSFSTLEIQRTEQGDSAMYLCASSDRGPDTQYFGPGTRLTVL.

The genes are TRBV28 and TRBJ1-5, with 8 bases that match TRBD1. With 2 bases clipped from V and 4 bases from J, the junction kept 7 bases outside the gene matches. The V gene's germline CDR1 is MDHEN and CDR2 SYDVKM. There are 16 residues in the CDR3. The CDR3 sequence: CASSLLRDRKNQPQHF. Written as DNA, the CDR3 is TGTGCCAGCAGTTTACTTCGGGACAGGAAGAATCAGCCCCAGCATTTT.

V is TRBV7-6 and J is TRBJ2-7; a possible D gene is TRBD2 (6 bases). V was cut by 5 bases and J by 4 bases, with 12 bases left in between. CDR1 and CDR2 (germline): SGHVS, FNYEAQ. The CDR3 consists of 13 residues. The CDR3 nucleotides are TGTGCCAGCAGCCCCCTAGCGAGTTACGAGCAGTACTTC. Translation: CASSPLASYEQYF.

Sample share makes this clone medium-sized (0.01 to 0.1%). The chain joins TRBV21-1 to TRBJ2-6; the table gives TRBD2 as D, unverified against the DNA. TRBV21-1 is shown as a pseudogene. CDR3 length: 17 residues. The DNA for the CDR3 is TGTGCCAGCAGCAAAGGGGGGGACCCCTCGGGGGCCAACGTCCTGACTTTC. Translated, it gives CASSKGGDPSGANVLTF.

This sequence joins TRBV5-1 and TRBJ1-4; possibly TRBD1 for D (5 bases). Germline V gives CDR1 SGHRS, CDR2 YFSETQ. The germline V and J ends were trimmed by 2 bases and 5 bases, with 10 bases remaining between them. The CDR3 has 14 residues. The CDR3 loop is CASSFGAENEKLFF. The CDR3 DNA reads TGCGCCAGCAGCTTTGGGGCCGAGAATGAAAAACTGTTTTTT.

The chain links TRBV7-2 to TRBJ2-7; D may be TRBD1 (6 bases). The CDR3 is made up of 13 amino acids. Trimming left V 7 bases short and J 7 bases short, with 17 bases between. Germline-derived CDR1 and CDR2 are SGHTA and FQGNSA. The CDR3 sequence is CASTLGQGREQYF. In nucleotides, the CDR3 is TGTGCCAGCACCCTGGGGCAGGGGCGAGAGCAGTACTTC.

This chain connects TRBV5-1 to TRBJ2-7; 9 nucleotides line up with TRBD1. Trimming at V came to 7 bases and at J to 3 bases, leaving 8 bases not matched to a gene. The CDR3 length is 14 residues. Germline loops: CDR1 SGHRS, CDR2 YFSETQ. In nucleotides, the CDR3 is TGCGCCAGCTACAACGCGGGACAGGGCTACGAGCAGTACTTC. Residues: CASYNAGQGYEQYF.

The chain combines TRBV19 with TRBJ2-3; 10 nucleotides align to TRBD1. Looked up from germline, CDR1 is LNHDA and CDR2 is SQIVND (reference sequence). Germline trimming cut 9 bases from V and 3 bases from J; bases unmatched to any gene: 6. The CDR3 extends over 14 amino acids. In DNA, the CDR3 is TGTGCCAGCAGACAGGGGGCCTCGACAGATACGCAGTATTTT. This gives the protein CASRQGASTDTQYF.

This rearrangement joins TRBV9 to TRBJ2-1, with 10 nucleotides matching TRBD2. The CDR3 loop spans 14 amino acids. Germline CDR1 reads SGDLS; CDR2 reads YYNGEE. The ends lost 4 bases at V and 9 bases at J; junction bases unmatched: 7. The CDR3 DNA reads TGTGCCAGCAGCCAAGCGGGAGGGCTACTTGAGCAGTTCTTC. Residues: CASSQAGGLLEQFF.